This paragraph reports one TCR beta chain. Its antigen is unknown. Only in-frame clones appear in the TCRdb table, and some are missing; sequencing was by immunoSEQ multiplex PCR. This sample carries over 35,000 clones, approximately 89% of them seen once, and the ten largest clones take around 11%. Germline assignment: CDR1 MDHEN and CDR2 SYDVKM. With 4 bases removed from V and 1 base from J, the gap between germline ends came to 11 bases. This CDR3 spans 15 amino acids. The record originates from a study of PD-L1 blockade in urothelial cancer. On the study more broadly: Blood analyses occurred 3 weeks (second dose) and 6 weeks post treatment start. A median blood sample held around 130,000 T cells and more than 80,000 unique TCRs.

Study-wide points: Below-median blood TCR clonality before treatment forecast better survival.

As for time point: pretreatment peripheral blood. The gene calls are TRBV28 and TRBJ1-5; D unclear. This sample comprised PBMCs, obtained around atezolizumab (anti-PD-L1) treatment. The clonotype was recovered from an older woman with urothelial cancer. The CDR3 region has the DNA TGTGCCAGCAGTTCGCCTTGGCCAAGCAATCAGCCCCAGCATTTT. This codes for CASSSPWPSNQPQHF.